The next 30 T cell receptor beta chains were all read from a single sample in a study of regulatory T cells in long-lasting Graves disease. Time point defined: newly diagnosed GD, antithyroid drugs for less than 3 months. The TCR library used RNA extracted from PBMCs. According to the study, TCR beta libraries were built with iRepertoire HTBI primers and CDR3-region Arm-PCR. TCRdb itself ran the multiplex PCR reads through MiXCR, one entry per CDR3 protein. Among approximately 400,000 distinct CDR3 sequences, 12% were seen once, and the ten largest hold approximately 17%. In addition, the sample was reused for a study of T cells in Graves' hyperthyroidism and ophthalmopathy.

The sequences come from peripheral blood mononuclear cells (PBMCs), collected at new diagnosis, from a patient treated with antithyroid drugs. The source is a young woman with Graves disease.

In its sample, this clonotype was seen many times. The DNA of the CDR3 is TGTGCCAGCAGCCAAGATTTCACGGGGAGGCACACAGATACGCAGTATTTT. The encoded protein is CASSQDFTGRHTDTQYF. The chain combines TRBV3-2 with TRBJ2-3; the table's D gene call, TRBD2, was not cross checked with the DNA. TRBV3-2 is given as a pseudogene. CDR3 length equals 17 residues.

This clonotype showed up many times. The chain couples TRBV20-1 to TRBJ2-3; 7 nucleotides align to TRBD1. This CDR3 contains 17 residues. V was clipped by 2 bases and J by 7 bases; unmatched bases: 18. Germline V gene sequence: CDR1 DFQATT, CDR2 SNEGSKA (reference sequence). This CDR3 is CSARTHYRGLIVYTQYF. Written as DNA, the CDR3 is TGCAGTGCTAGAACTCATTACAGGGGCCTAATCGTCTATACGCAGTATTTT.

In its sample, this clonotype was seen a few times. V usage is TRBV7-9 and J usage is TRBJ2-1; 8 positions agree with TRBD2. In germline, CDR1 is SEHNR, CDR2 FQNEAQ (reference sequence). There are 17 residues in the CDR3. The trim removed 1 base at V and 3 bases at J, leaving 8 bases unmatched. The CDR3 region has the DNA TGTGCCAGCAGCTTAGAGGCTAGCGGGCTCATCTACAATGAGCAGTTCTTC. Residues: CASSLEASGLIYNEQFF.

The rearrangement joins TRBV7-2 to TRBJ2-6; D remains unclear. CDR1 SGHTA and CDR2 FQGNSA come from the germline V gene. This CDR3 contains 13 residues. Trimming removed 6 bases at V and 4 bases at J, with 7 bases between. The DNA for the CDR3 is TGTGCCAGCAGGGGTGGCGGGGCCAACGTCCTGACTTTC. It is translated as CASRGGGANVLTF.

This clonotype was seen ten or more times. The rearrangement links TRBV6-2 or TRBV6-3 to TRBJ1-1; D gene unclear. The CDR3 covers 14 residues. V was pared by 7 bases and J by 4 bases, with 16 bases between. Looked up from germline, CDR1 is MNHEY and CDR2 is SVGEGT. The CDR3, as DNA: TGTGCCAGCACCAGGACCTGGGAGGGCACTGAAGCTTTCTTT. The encoded protein is CASTRTWEGTEAFF.

This chain links TRBV9 with TRBJ2-2; D gene unclear. The CDR3 has 15 amino acids. V lost 0 bases and J lost 8, with 14 bases in between. Germline V gene sequence: CDR1 SGDLS, CDR2 YYNGEE. The chain's CDR3 is CASSVVERMGGELFF. The CDR3 coding sequence is TGTGCCAGCAGCGTAGTCGAGCGTATGGGGGGGGAGCTGTTTTTT.

In its sample, this clonotype was seen many times. This chain uses TRBV30 with TRBJ2-2; D might be TRBD1 (5 bases). CDR3 length: 15 residues. The germline CDR1 and CDR2 sequences are GTSNPN and SVGIG (reference sequence). V was clipped by 8 bases and J by 4 bases, with 20 bases between them. The CDR3 region is CALQSVGATTGELFF. In DNA form, the CDR3 reads TGTGCCCTACAGTCTGTAGGGGCGACCACCGGGGAGCTGTTTTTT.

This clonotype was seen ten or more times. This chain joins TRBV10-2 and TRBJ2-6; D not certain. V shed 6 bases and J shed 3 bases, with 6 bases lying between them. Germline V lookup: CDR1 WSHSY, CDR2 SAAADI. The CDR3 contains 13 residues. The CDR3 sequence: CASRGFGANVLTF. The CDR3 DNA follows: TGCGCCAGCAGGGGCTTTGGGGCCAACGTCCTGACTTTC.

This clonotype was recorded at least ten times. The J gene is TRBJ2-7, the V gene TRBV18; D unresolved. The CDR3 extends over 12 amino acids. Trimming took off 2 bases at V and 6 bases at J, with 8 bases between the two ends. Germline assignment: CDR1 KGHSH and CDR2 LQKENI. The CDR3 spells CASSPAVGEQYF. The CDR3 region has the DNA TGTGCCAGCTCACCAGCGGTCGGCGAGCAGTACTTC.

This clonotype was observed many times. CDR3 DNA sequence: TGTGCCAGCAGCCACACACCGAGCTCCTACGAGCAGTACTTC. Its protein product is CASSHTPSSYEQYF. The rearrangement uses TRBV3-1 and TRBJ2-7; D gene unclear. V gave up 3 bases and J gave up 0 bases, with 9 bases separating them. This CDR3 is 14 amino acids long. CDR1 is LGHDT and CDR2 is YNNKEL in the germline V gene (reference sequence).

This clonotype has just a few counts. One end of the junction varies from germline; a read error may be responsible. This rearrangement joins TRBV11-2 to TRBJ1-1; 9 positions agree with TRBD1. CDR1 and CDR2 (germline): SGHAT, FQNNGV. CDR3 length: 15 amino acids. CDR3 residues: CASSLGTGWVTEAFF. The CDR3 DNA follows: TGCGCCAGCAGCCTCGGGACAGGGTGGGTCACTGAAGCTTTCTTT.

The chain has TRBV7-9 and TRBJ2-7, with 7 bases lining up with TRBD1. J gave up 6 bases and V 4 bases, and 9 bases lay outside the gene matches. The CDR3 length is 14 residues. The germline gives CDR1 SEHNR, CDR2 FQNEAQ (reference sequence). Here the CDR3 DNA reads TGTGCCAGCAGCTCAACAGGGGCGACGGGCGAGCAGTACGTC. Its protein is CASSSTGATGEQYV.

This clonotype showed up many times. This sequence joins TRBV3-1 and TRBJ2-5; the match to TRBD2 covers 12 bases. Germline values: CDR1 LGHDT, CDR2 YNNKEL (reference sequence). J lost 4 bases, V lost 1 base, and 4 bases had no gene match. The CDR3 extends over 16 amino acids. The CDR3 sequence: CASSQGLAGAIETQYF. CDR3 in DNA: TGTGCCAGCAGCCAAGGACTAGCGGGAGCCATAGAGACCCAGTACTTC.

The sample holds many counts of this clonotype. This chain joins TRBV29-1 and TRBJ2-5, with TRBD2 identical over 8 bases. The ends lost 0 bases at V and 4 bases at J; junction bases unmatched: 7. The CDR3 spans 15 residues. In germline, CDR1 is SQVTM, CDR2 ANQGSEA. Written as DNA, the CDR3 is TGCAGCGTTGAAGATGGGGGACTAGGGGGAGAGACCCAGTACTTC. Its translation: CSVEDGGLGGETQYF.

This clonotype was counted ten times or more. The chain links TRBV28 to TRBJ2-5; D possibly matches TRBD1 or TRBD2 (6 bases each). V shed 11 bases and J shed 4 bases, with 32 bases lying between them. CDR1 and CDR2 (germline): MDHEN, SYDVKM. This CDR3 region has 18 residues. CDR3 loop: CAGGAMGGLDSLGETQYF. The CDR3 nucleotides are TGTGCCGGAGGGGCTATGGGGGGCCTGGATTCCTTAGGAGAGACCCAGTACTTC.

The V gene is TRBV6-5, the J gene TRBJ1-5; D is unresolved. Trimming left V 2 bases short and J 7 bases short, with 9 bases between. Germline V gene lookup returns CDR1 MNHEY and CDR2 SVGAGI. CDR3 length equals 13 residues. Here the CDR3 reads CASSYMKWQPQHF. The CDR3 bases are TGTGCCAGCAGTTACATGAAATGGCAGCCCCAGCATTTT.

This clonotype has only a few counts. The gene calls are TRBV29-1 and TRBJ2-3, with 8 bases aligning to TRBD2. V shed 2 bases, J shed 2 bases, and the junction held 3 bases outside the gene matches. Per the germline V gene, CDR1 is SQVTM and CDR2 is ANQGSEA. The CDR3 has 14 amino acids. The CDR3 region has the DNA TGCAGCGTTGAATGGCGGGGGGTCACAGATACGCAGTATTTT. It specifies CSVEWRGVTDTQYF.

This clonotype was counted many times. CDR3 coding DNA: TGCGCCAGCAGCCCGGACAGCCGGGGAAATGAGCAGTTCTTC. Protein: CASSPDSRGNEQFF. The chain combines TRBV5-1 with TRBJ2-1; D is perhaps TRBD1 (6 bases). The V and J ends lost 4 bases and 7 bases respectively, with 15 bases between them. The CDR3 totals 14 residues. Germline lookup yields CDR1 SGHRS and CDR2 YFSETQ.

At least ten counts were recorded for this clonotype. The chain couples TRBV28 to TRBJ2-3; 8 bases line up with TRBD2. This CDR3 has 15 residues. V was clipped by 3 bases and J by 6 bases; unmatched bases: 8. Germline V gene sequence: CDR1 MDHEN, CDR2 SYDVKM. The CDR3: CASSFGGGRSDTQYF. The CDR3 nucleotides are TGTGCCAGCAGTTTCGGCGGGGGGAGGTCGGATACGCAGTATTTT.

This sequence joins TRBV13 and TRBJ1-2, with D unresolved. This CDR3 is built from 14 residues. V was clipped by 3 bases and J by 4 bases, with 12 bases between them. Germline V lookup: CDR1 PRHDT, CDR2 FYEKMQ (reference sequence). CDR3 residues: CASSFSIGTYGYTF. CDR3 in DNA: TGTGCCAGCAGCTTTTCAATAGGAACCTATGGCTACACCTTC.

As to this clonotype: A much larger clone is a single base away; this may be a read error. The J gene is TRBJ2-3, the V gene TRBV20-1, with D perhaps being TRBD1 or TRBD2 (6 bases each). This CDR3 has 15 residues. Germline V gene data show CDR1 as DFQATT and CDR2 as SNEGSKA (reference sequence). The CDR3: CSALGGTLRADMQYF. The CDR3 DNA is TGCAGTGCTTTAGGAGGGACACTGCGGGCAGATATGCAGTATTTT.

A few counts support this clonotype. This sequence joins TRBV18 and TRBJ1-1; possibly TRBD1 for D (5 bases). This CDR3 contains 13 residues. Germline CDR1 is KGHSH and CDR2 is LQKENI. V dropped 0 bases and J dropped 11 bases, with 13 bases sitting between them. The DNA of the CDR3 is TGTGCCAGCTCACCACCTGGGACTGTATTTGCTTTCTTT. Translated: CASSPPGTVFAFF. Combining the CDR3 with reference TRBV18 and TRBJ1-1 gives the whole variable domain NAGVMQNPRHLVRRRGQEARLRCSPMKGHSHVYWYRQLPEEGLKFMVYLQKENIIDESGMPKERFSAEFPKEGPSILRIQQVVRGDSAAYFCASSPPGTVFAFFGQGTRLTVV.

The chain has TRBV19 and TRBJ1-2; no reliable D call. CDR1 and CDR2 (germline): LNHDA, SQIVND (reference sequence). The ends were cut back, 3 bases at V and 8 bases at J, with 10 bases in the middle. The length of the CDR3 is 12 residues. The CDR3 DNA reads TGTGCCAGTAGTATGTCGGGGAACGGCTACACCTTC. Translating gives CASSMSGNGYTF.

In its sample, this clonotype was seen many times. The chain has TRBV29-1 and TRBJ1-1; weak D call: TRBD1 (5 bases). CDR1 and CDR2 (germline): SQVTM, ANQGSEA. The CDR3 loop spans 12 amino acids. V lost 0 bases, J lost 7 bases, and 9 bases lay in between. CDR3 sequence reads: CSVEDDDSEAFF. The CDR3 bases are TGCAGCGTTGAAGATGATGACAGTGAAGCTTTCTTT.

About this clonotype: A clone one base away is much larger, so this may be a read error. V and J are TRBV9 and TRBJ2-1, with D perhaps TRBD2 (6 bases). V shed 7 bases and J shed 4 bases, with 15 bases lying between them. The CDR3 runs to 14 residues. Per germline, CDR1 SGDLS and CDR2 YYNGEE. The CDR3 DNA sequence: TGTGCCAGCCCACGGAGGGGAGTTTACAATGAGCAGTTCTTC. This codes for CASPRRGVYNEQFF.

This clonotype was seen a few times. V is TRBV20-1 and J is TRBJ2-3, with TRBD2 matching over 8 bases. Germline-derived CDR1 and CDR2 are DFQATT and SNEGSKA (reference sequence). The CDR3 sequence is 16 residues long. J lost 4 bases, V lost 5 bases, and 14 bases had no gene match. CDR3 loop: CSARRVSGEAPDTQYF. The CDR3 region has the DNA TGCAGTGCTCGTCGCGTTAGCGGGGAAGCCCCAGATACGCAGTATTTT.

The chain links TRBV6-1 to TRBJ2-7, with TRBD2 matching 8 bases. V was pared by 8 bases and J by 3 bases, with 15 bases of the junction left unmatched. CDR3 length: 16 residues. Germline values: CDR1 MNHNS, CDR2 SASEGT. This CDR3 is CASGSRASGLSYEQYF. For the CDR3, the DNA is TGTGCCAGCGGTTCAAGGGCTAGCGGGTTGAGCTACGAGCAGTACTTC.

This clonotype occurred a few times. V and J are TRBV14 and TRBJ2-1; no definite D call. Germline CDR1 and CDR2: SGHDN and FVKESK. The CDR3 totals 16 residues. V lost 4 bases and J lost 1, with 14 bases in between. The CDR3 DNA is TGTGCCAGCAGCCGAAGAGACCGTTCATCCTACAATGAGCAGTTCTTC. Its protein is CASSRRDRSSYNEQFF.

Comment on this clonotype: A much more abundant neighbour one base away suggests this may be a read error. The chain recombines TRBV6-2 or TRBV6-3 with TRBJ2-7, with D possibly being TRBD1 or TRBD2 (5 bases each). The CDR3 loop spans 15 amino acids. V dropped 7 bases and J dropped 2 bases, with 18 bases sitting between them. The V gene's germline CDR1 is MNHEY and CDR2 SVGEGT. The CDR3 here is CASTRHGTATYEQYF. The DNA of the CDR3 is TGTGCCAGCACTCGACACGGGACGGCTACCTACGAGCAGTACTTC.

This clonotype was observed a handful of times. The V call is TRBV12-3 or TRBV12-4, the J call TRBJ1-5, with TRBD1 identical over 7 bases. The CDR3 has 13 residues. V was pared by 5 bases and J by 7 bases, with 5 bases of the junction left unmatched. The CDR3 loop reads CASSIQGGQPQHF. DNA for the CDR3: TGTGCCAGCAGTATCCAGGGGGGACAGCCCCAGCATTTT.